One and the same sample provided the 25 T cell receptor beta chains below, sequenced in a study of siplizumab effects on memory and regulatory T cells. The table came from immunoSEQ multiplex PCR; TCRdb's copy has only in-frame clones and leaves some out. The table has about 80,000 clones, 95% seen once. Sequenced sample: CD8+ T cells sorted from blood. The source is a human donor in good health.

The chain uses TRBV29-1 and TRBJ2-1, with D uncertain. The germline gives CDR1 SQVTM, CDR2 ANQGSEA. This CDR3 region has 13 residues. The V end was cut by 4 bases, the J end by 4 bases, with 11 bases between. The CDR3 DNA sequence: TGCAGCGTTGGTGGCCTACCGTACAATGAGCAGTTCTTC. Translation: CSVGGLPYNEQFF.

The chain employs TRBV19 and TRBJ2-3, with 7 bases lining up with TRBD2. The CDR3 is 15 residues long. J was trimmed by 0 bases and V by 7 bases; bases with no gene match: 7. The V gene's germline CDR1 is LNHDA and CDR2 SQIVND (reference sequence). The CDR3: CASKSSGLSTDTQYF. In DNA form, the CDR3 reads TGTGCCAGTAAATCTAGCGGCCTCAGCACAGATACGCAGTATTTT.

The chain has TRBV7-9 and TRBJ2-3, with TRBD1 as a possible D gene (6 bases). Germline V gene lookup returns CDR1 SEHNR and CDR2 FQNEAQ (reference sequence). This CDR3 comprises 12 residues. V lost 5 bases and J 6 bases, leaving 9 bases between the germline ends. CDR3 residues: CASSGQKDTQYF. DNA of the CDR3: TGTGCCAGCAGCGGACAGAAGGATACGCAGTATTTT.

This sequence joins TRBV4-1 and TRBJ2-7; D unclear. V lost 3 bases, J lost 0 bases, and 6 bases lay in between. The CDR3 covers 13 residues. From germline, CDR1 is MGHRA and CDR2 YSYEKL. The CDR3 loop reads CASSQGSSYEQYF. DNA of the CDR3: TGCGCCAGCAGCCAGGGCAGCTCCTACGAGCAGTACTTC.

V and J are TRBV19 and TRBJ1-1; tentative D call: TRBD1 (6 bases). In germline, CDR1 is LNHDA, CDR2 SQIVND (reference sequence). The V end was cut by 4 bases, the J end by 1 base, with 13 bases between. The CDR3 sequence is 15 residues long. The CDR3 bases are TGTGCCAGTAGTAGCCCCTGGACAGAGAACACTGAAGCTTTCTTT. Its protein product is CASSSPWTENTEAFF.

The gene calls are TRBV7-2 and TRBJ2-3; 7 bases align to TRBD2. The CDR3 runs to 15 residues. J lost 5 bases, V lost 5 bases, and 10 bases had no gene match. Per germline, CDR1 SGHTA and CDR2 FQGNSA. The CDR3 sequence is CASSPAAGNRDTQYF. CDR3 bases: TGTGCCAGCAGCCCGGCAGCGGGGAACCGAGATACGCAGTATTTT.

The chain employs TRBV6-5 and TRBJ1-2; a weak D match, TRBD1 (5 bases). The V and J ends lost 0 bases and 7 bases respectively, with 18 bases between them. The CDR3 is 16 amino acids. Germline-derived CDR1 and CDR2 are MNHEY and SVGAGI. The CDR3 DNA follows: TGTGCCAGCAGTTACTCGTGGAGGCAGGGCGGAGGTGGCTACACCTTC. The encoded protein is CASSYSWRQGGGGYTF.

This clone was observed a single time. In DNA form, the CDR3 reads TGTGCCAGCAGCGTAGTGAGGGAGCCTGGGGCCAACGTCCTGACTTTC. Translation: CASSVVREPGANVLTF. The chain links TRBV9 to TRBJ2-6; tentative D call: TRBD2 (5 bases). V lost 0 bases and J 2 bases, leaving 9 bases between the germline ends. CDR3 length equals 16 residues. Germline CDR1 is SGDLS and CDR2 is YYNGEE.

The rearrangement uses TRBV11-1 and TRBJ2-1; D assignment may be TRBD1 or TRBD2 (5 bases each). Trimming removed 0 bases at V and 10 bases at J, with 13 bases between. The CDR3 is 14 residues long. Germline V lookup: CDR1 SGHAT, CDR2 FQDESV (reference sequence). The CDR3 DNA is TGTGCCAGCAGCTTAGCAGCTCTGGGACCAGAGCAGTTCTTC. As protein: CASSLAALGPEQFF.

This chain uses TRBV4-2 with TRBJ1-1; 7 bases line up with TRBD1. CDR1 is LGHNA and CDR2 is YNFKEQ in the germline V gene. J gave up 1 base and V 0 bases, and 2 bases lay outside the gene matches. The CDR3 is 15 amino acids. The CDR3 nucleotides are TGTGCCAGCAGCCAAGATGAGGGGGCGAACACTGAAGCTTTCTTT. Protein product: CASSQDEGANTEAFF.

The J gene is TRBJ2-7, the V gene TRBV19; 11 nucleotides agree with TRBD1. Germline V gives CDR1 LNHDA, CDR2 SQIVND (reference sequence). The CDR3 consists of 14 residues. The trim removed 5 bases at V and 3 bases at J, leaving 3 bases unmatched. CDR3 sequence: CASSVGTGGYEQYF. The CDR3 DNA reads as TGTGCCAGTAGTGTGGGGACAGGGGGCTACGAGCAGTACTTC.

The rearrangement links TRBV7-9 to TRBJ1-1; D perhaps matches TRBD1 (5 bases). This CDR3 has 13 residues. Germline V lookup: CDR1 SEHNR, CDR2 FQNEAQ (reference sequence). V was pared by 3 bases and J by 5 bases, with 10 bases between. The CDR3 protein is CASSLGGTTEAFF. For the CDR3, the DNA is TGTGCCAGCAGCTTGGGGGGAACGACTGAAGCTTTCTTT.

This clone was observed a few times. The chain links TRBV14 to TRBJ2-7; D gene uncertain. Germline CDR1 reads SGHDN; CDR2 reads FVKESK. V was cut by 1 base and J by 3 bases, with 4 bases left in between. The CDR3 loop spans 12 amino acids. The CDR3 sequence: CASSQVRYEQYF. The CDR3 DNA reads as TGTGCCAGCAGCCAAGTCCGCTACGAGCAGTACTTC.

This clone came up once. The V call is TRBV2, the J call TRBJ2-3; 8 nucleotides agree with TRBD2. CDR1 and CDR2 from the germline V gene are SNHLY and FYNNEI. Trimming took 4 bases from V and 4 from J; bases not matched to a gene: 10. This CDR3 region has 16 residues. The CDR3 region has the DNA TGTGCCAGCAGTGGAACGACGGGAGGGGAGGCAGATACGCAGTATTTT. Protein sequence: CASSGTTGGEADTQYF.

DNA of the CDR3: TGTGCCATCAGTGGGCAAGGAAGCGGGAGAGGCTCCTACAATGAGCAGTTCTTC. It translates to CAISGQGSGRGSYNEQFF. The V gene is TRBV10-3, the J gene TRBJ2-1; 8 bases map to TRBD2. Looked up from germline, CDR1 is ENHRY and CDR2 is SYGVKD. CDR3 length: 18 residues. V lost 4 bases to trimming and J lost 0 bases; unmatched junction nucleotides: 11.

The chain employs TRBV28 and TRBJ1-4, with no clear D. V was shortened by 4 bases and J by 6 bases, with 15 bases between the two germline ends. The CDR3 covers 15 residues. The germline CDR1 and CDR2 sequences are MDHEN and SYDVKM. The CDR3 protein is CASSSEGASDEKLFF. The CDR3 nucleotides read TGTGCCAGCAGTTCGGAGGGCGCGAGCGATGAAAAACTGTTTTTT.

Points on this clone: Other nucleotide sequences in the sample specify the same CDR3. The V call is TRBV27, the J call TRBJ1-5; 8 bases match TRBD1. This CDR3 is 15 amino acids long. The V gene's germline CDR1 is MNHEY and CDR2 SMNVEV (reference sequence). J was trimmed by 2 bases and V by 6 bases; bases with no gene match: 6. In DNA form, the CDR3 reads TGTGCCAGCAGCCCCCAGGGACAGGGCAATCAGCCCCAGCATTTT. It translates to CASSPQGQGNQPQHF.

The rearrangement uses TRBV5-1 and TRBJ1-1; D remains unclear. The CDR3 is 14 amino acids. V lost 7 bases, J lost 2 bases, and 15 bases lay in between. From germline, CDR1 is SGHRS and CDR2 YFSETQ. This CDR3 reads CASGRGFGNTEAFF. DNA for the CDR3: TGCGCCAGCGGACGGGGTTTTGGAAACACTGAAGCTTTCTTT.

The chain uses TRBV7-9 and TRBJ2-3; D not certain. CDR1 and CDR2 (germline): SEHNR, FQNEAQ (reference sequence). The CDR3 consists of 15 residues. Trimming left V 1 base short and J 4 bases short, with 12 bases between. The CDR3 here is CASSLVAVRADTQYF. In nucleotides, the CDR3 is TGTGCCAGCAGCTTAGTGGCAGTCCGGGCAGATACGCAGTATTTT.

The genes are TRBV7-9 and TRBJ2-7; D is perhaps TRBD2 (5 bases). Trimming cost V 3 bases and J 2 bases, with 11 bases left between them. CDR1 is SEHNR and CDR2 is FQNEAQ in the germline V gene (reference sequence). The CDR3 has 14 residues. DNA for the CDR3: TGTGCCAGCAGCTTCGAGGGAAGAACCTACGAGCAGTACTTC. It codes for CASSFEGRTYEQYF.

The CDR3 loop reads CASGLPIDSGSTNEQFF. In DNA form, the CDR3 reads TGTGCTAGTGGTTTGCCCATTGATAGCGGGAGTACGAATGAGCAGTTCTTC. This chain links TRBV12-5 with TRBJ2-1; 9 bases map to TRBD2. The V gene end was trimmed by 2 bases and the J gene end by 7 bases; junction bases not matched to a gene: 12. Germline V gene data show CDR1 as LGHNT and CDR2 as FRNRAP. This CDR3 is 17 amino acids long.

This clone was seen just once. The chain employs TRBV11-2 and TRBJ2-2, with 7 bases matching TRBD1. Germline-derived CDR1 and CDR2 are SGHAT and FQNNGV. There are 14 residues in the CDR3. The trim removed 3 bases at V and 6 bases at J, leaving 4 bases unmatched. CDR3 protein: CASSFFDRAGELFF. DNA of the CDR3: TGTGCCAGCAGCTTCTTTGACAGGGCCGGGGAGCTGTTTTTT.

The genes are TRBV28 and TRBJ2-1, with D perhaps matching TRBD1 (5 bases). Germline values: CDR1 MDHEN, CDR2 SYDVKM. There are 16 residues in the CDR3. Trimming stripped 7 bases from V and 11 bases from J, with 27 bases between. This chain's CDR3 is CASTSRSVVRAGQQFF. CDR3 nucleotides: TGTGCCAGCACATCCCGGAGCGTCGTCAGGGCAGGGCAGCAGTTCTTC. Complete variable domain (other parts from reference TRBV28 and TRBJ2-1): DVKVTQSSRYLVKRTGEKVFLECVQDMDHENMFWYRQDPGLGLRLIYFSYDVKMKEKGDIPEGYSVSREKKERFSLILESASTNQTSMYLCASTSRSVVRAGQQFFGPGTRLTVL.

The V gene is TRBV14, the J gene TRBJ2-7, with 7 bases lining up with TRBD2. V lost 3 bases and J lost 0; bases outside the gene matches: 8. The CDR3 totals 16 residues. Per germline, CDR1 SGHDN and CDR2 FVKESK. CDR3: CASSQGLREISYEQYF. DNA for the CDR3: TGTGCCAGCAGCCAGGGCTTGCGGGAGATCTCCTACGAGCAGTACTTC.

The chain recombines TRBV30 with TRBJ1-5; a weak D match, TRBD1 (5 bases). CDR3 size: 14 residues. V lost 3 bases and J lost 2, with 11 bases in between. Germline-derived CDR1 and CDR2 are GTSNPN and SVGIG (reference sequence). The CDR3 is CAWSPWGGNQPQHF. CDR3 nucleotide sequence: TGTGCCTGGAGCCCATGGGGGGGCAATCAGCCCCAGCATTTT.